The 9 T cell receptor beta chains in this list originate from one sample, sequenced in a study of T cell responses to AZD1222 COVID-19 vaccine. The data were produced by immunoSEQ multiplex PCR, yet TCRdb's version contains in-frame clones alone and is incomplete. This sample has some 90,000 clones, with roughly 89% found just once. Specimen: peripheral blood, collected on day 0 of MenACWY control vaccination. All receptors derive from an adult in good health.

Concerning this clone itself: The same CDR3 is also encoded by other DNA sequences in this sample. The chain joins TRBV29-1 to TRBJ1-1, with TRBD1 as a possible D gene (5 bases). In germline, CDR1 is SQVTM, CDR2 ANQGSEA. V was clipped by 3 bases and J by 4 bases, with 9 bases between them. The length of the CDR3 is 12 residues. The CDR3 is CSVEGGGTEAFF. CDR3 DNA: TGCAGCGTTGAGGGTGGGGGCACTGAAGCTTTCTTT.

The J gene is TRBJ1-3, the V gene TRBV6-1, with a possible D match to TRBD1 (6 bases). Germline V gives CDR1 MNHNS, CDR2 SASEGT. The CDR3 loop spans 16 amino acids. The V end was cut by 0 bases, the J end by 3 bases, with 12 bases between. CDR3 nucleotide sequence: TGTGCCAGCAGTGAAGCTTACAGGGCTGGTGGAAACACCATATATTTT. Translation: CASSEAYRAGGNTIYF.

The gene calls are TRBV29-1 and TRBJ2-7, with D unclear. Germline V gene sequence: CDR1 SQVTM, CDR2 ANQGSEA. Trimming pared 7 bases from V and 2 bases from J, leaving 9 bases between. The CDR3 runs 11 residues. The CDR3 sequence: CSAFGTYEQYF. Written as DNA, the CDR3 is TGCAGCGCCTTCGGAACCTACGAGCAGTACTTC.

This chain connects TRBV27 to TRBJ2-7, with 11 bases fitting TRBD2. The CDR3 consists of 17 residues. Germline V CDR1 and CDR2: MNHEY, SMNVEV (reference sequence). V dropped 4 bases and J dropped 4; count of bases not matched to a gene: 12. CDR3 region: CASSSGLAGGISYEQYF. In DNA, the CDR3 is TGTGCCAGCAGTTCAGGACTAGCGGGCGGAATTAGTTACGAGCAGTACTTC.

The V gene is TRBV6-5, the J gene TRBJ2-6, with D unclear. V was clipped by 0 bases and J by 4 bases, with 10 bases between them. Per germline, CDR1 MNHEY and CDR2 SVGAGI. The CDR3 consists of 16 residues. The CDR3 DNA is TGTGCCAGCAGTTACTCGGGTCAGTGGGGGGCCAACGTCCTGACTTTC. It translates to CASSYSGQWGANVLTF.

The chain joins TRBV28 to TRBJ1-4; TRBD1 matches at 7 bases. CDR1 and CDR2 (germline): MDHEN, SYDVKM. V shed 4 bases and J 8 bases; nucleotides not matched to a gene: 10. The CDR3 is made up of 15 amino acids. The CDR3 DNA follows: TGTGCCAGCAGTTCAAACAGGGGAACCACGGAAAAACTGTTTTTT. As protein: CASSSNRGTTEKLFF.

The chain employs TRBV4-1 and TRBJ2-7, with TRBD1 matching 9 bases. The germline CDR1 and CDR2 sequences are MGHRA and YSYEKL. The CDR3 is 17 amino acids. Trimming took 0 bases from V and 2 from J; bases not matched to a gene: 8. The CDR3 loop reads CASSQDRGQGGAYEQYF. In DNA form, the CDR3 reads TGCGCCAGCAGCCAAGATCGGGGACAGGGAGGAGCCTACGAGCAGTACTTC.

The chain has TRBV28 and TRBJ1-4, with D unresolved. V was cut by 5 bases and J by 2 bases, with 6 bases left in between. Germline V gene lookup returns CDR1 MDHEN and CDR2 SYDVKM. CDR3 length: 13 amino acids. In nucleotides, the CDR3 is TGTGCCAGCAGTATTTCGACTAATGAAAAACTGTTTTTT. Protein sequence: CASSISTNEKLFF.

The rearrangement joins TRBV28 to TRBJ1-2; TRBD1 aligns across 9 bases. With 4 bases clipped from V and 3 bases from J, the junction kept 3 bases outside the gene matches. Per the germline V gene, CDR1 is MDHEN and CDR2 is SYDVKM. This CDR3 is built from 14 residues. Here the CDR3 reads CASSSGQGDYGYTF. CDR3 DNA sequence: TGTGCCAGCAGTTCGGGACAGGGCGACTATGGCTACACCTTC.